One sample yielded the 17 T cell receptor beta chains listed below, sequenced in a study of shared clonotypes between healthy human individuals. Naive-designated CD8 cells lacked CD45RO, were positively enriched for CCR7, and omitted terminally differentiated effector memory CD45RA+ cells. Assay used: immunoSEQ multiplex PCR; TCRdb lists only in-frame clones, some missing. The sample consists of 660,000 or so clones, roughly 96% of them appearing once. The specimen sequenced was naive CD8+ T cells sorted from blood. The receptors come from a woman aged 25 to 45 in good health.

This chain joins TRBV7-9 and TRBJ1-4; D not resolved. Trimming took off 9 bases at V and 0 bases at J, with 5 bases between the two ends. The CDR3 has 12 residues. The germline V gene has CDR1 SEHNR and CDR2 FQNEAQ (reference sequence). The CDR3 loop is CARVATNEKLFF. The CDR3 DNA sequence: TGTGCCAGAGTTGCAACTAATGAAAAACTGTTTTTT.

CDR3: CASGVGGYNEQFF. CDR3 DNA sequence: TGTGCCAGCGGGGTGGGGGGTTACAATGAGCAGTTCTTC. The gene calls are TRBV6-5 and TRBJ2-1, with D possibly TRBD2 on 6 matching bases. With 8 bases removed from V and 4 bases from J, the gap between germline ends came to 12 bases. CDR1 is MNHEY, CDR2 SVGAGI, per germline. This CDR3 is 13 amino acids long.

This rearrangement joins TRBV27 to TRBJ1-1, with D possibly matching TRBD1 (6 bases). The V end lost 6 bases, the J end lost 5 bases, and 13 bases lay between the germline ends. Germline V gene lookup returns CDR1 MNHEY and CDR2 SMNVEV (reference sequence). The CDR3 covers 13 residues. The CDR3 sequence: CASSGTGQTEAFF. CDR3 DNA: TGTGCCAGCAGCGGAACAGGGCAGACTGAAGCTTTCTTT.

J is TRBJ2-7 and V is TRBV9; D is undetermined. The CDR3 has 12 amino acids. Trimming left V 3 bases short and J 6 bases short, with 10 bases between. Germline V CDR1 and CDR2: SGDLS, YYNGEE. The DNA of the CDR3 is TGTGCCAGCAGCGGTCAAAAGAGCGAGCAGTACTTC. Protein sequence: CASSGQKSEQYF.

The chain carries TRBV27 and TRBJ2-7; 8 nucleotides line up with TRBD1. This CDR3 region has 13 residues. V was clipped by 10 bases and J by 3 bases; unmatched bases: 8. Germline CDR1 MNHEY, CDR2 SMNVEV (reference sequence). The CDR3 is CATKAGTGYEQYF. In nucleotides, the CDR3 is TGTGCCACCAAGGCCGGGACAGGCTACGAGCAGTACTTC.

Written as DNA, the CDR3 is TGTGCCACCAGCAGAGATTTTGGGAACACTGAAGCTTTCTTT. This translates into CATSRDFGNTEAFF. The chain recombines TRBV15 with TRBJ1-1; D gene unclear. CDR1 and CDR2 (germline): LNHNV, YYDKDF (reference sequence). CDR3 length: 14 amino acids. The ends were cut back, 0 bases at V and 1 base at J, with 6 bases in the middle.

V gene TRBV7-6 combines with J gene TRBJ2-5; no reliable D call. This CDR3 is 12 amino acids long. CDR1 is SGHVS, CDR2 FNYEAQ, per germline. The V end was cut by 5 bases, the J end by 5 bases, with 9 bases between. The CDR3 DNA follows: TGTGCCAGCAGCCCGTTGCTGGAGACCCAGTACTTC. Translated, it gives CASSPLLETQYF.

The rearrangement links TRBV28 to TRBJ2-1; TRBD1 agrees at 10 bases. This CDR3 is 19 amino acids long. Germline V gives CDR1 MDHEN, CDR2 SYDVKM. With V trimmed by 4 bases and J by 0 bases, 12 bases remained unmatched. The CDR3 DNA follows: TGTGCCAGCAGTTCACGACAGGGGGCACCCCAAAGCTCCTACAATGAGCAGTTCTTC. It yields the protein CASSSRQGAPQSSYNEQFF.

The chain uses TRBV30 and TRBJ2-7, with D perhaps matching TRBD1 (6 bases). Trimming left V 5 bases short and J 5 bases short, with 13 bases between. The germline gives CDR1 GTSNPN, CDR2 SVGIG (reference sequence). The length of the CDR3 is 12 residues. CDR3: CAWGGTGHEQYF. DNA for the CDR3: TGTGCCTGGGGAGGTACAGGGCACGAGCAGTACTTC. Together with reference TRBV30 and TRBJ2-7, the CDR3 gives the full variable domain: SQTIHQWPATLVQPVGSPLSLECTVEGTSNPNLYWYRQAAGRGLQLLFYSVGIGQISSEVPQNLSASRPQDRQFILSSKKLLLSDSGFYLCAWGGTGHEQYFGPGTRLTVT.

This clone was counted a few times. The CDR3 region has the DNA TGTGCCAGCAGATTCTCGGCTGCGGCCCAGCATTTT. This translates into CASRFSAAAQHF. The V gene is TRBV28, the J gene TRBJ1-5; D gene unclear. This CDR3 has 12 residues. Germline CDR1 and CDR2: MDHEN and SYDVKM. The V gene lost 6 bases and the J gene lost 11 bases, with 14 bases spanning the gap.

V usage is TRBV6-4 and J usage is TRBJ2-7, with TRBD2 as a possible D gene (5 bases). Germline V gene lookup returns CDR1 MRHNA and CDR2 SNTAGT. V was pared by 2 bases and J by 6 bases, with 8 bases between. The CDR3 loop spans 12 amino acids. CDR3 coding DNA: TGTGCCAGCAGTGACGGAGCGGCCGAGCAGTACTTC. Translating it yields CASSDGAAEQYF.

CDR3 sequence reads: CASSQGTSNEKLFF. The CDR3 bases are TGTGCCAGCAGCCAAGGTACGAGTAATGAAAAACTGTTTTTT. The chain recombines TRBV14 with TRBJ1-4; D call uncertain. Germline CDR1 reads SGHDN; CDR2 reads FVKESK. V lost 1 base, J lost 4 bases, and 7 bases lay in between. This CDR3 contains 14 residues.

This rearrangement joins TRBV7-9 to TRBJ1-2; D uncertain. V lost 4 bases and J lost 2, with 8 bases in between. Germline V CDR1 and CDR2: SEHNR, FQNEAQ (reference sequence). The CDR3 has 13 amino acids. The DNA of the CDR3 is TGTGCCAGCAGCTCCAATCGGAACTATGGCTACACCTTC. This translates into CASSSNRNYGYTF.

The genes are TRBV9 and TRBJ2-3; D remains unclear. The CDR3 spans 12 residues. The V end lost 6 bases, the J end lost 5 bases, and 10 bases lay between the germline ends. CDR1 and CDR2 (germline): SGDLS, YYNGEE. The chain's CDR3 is CASTPGGDTQYF. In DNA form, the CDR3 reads TGTGCCAGCACTCCGGGTGGAGATACGCAGTATTTT.

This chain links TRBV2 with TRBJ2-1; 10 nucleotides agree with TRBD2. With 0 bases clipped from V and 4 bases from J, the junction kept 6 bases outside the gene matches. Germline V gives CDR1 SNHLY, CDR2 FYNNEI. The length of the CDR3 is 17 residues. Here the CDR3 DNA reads TGTGCCAGCAGTGAAGCGCTTCTAGCGGGGGCTTACAATGAGCAGTTCTTC. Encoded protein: CASSEALLAGAYNEQFF.

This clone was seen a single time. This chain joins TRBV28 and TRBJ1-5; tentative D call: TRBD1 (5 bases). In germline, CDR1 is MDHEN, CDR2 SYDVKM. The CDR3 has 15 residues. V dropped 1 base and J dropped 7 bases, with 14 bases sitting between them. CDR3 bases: TGTGCCAGCAGTTTATCGGGCAGGGCTAACCAGCCCCAGCATTTT. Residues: CASSLSGRANQPQHF. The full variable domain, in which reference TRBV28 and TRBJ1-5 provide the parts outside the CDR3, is DVKVTQSSRYLVKRTGEKVFLECVQDMDHENMFWYRQDPGLGLRLIYFSYDVKMKEKGDIPEGYSVSREKKERFSLILESASTNQTSMYLCASSLSGRANQPQHFGDGTRLSIL.

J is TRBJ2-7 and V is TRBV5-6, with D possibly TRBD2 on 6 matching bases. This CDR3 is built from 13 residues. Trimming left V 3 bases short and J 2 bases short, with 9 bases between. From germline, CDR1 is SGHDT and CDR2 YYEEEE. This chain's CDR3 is CASSSGVAYEQYF. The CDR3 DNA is TGTGCCAGCAGCTCGGGGGTTGCCTACGAGCAGTACTTC.